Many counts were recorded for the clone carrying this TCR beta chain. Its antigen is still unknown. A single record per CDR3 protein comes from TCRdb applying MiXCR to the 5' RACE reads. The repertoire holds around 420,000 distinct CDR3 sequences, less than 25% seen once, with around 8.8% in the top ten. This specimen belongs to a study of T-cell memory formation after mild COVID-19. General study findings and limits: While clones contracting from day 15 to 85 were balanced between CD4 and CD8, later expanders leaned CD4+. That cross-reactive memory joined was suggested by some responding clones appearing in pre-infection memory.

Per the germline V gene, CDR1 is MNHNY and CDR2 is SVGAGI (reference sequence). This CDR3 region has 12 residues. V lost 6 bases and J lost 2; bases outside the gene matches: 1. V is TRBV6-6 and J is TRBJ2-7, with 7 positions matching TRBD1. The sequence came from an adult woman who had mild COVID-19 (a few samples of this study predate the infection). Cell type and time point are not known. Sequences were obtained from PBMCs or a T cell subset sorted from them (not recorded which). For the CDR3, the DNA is TGTGCCAGCAGCGGGACAGCCTACGAGCAGTACTTC. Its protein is CASSGTAYEQYF.